This T cell receptor (beta chain) comes out of a study of OX40 agonist ivuxolimab in advanced cancers. Study-wide context: The patients received agonistic anti-OX40 (CD134) antibody ivuxolimab.

This clone was counted a few times. Produced via immunoSEQ multiplex PCR; TCRdb's table is partial and in-frame only. The data show roughly 82,000 clones, less than 90% seen once. The CDR3 has 15 residues. Looked up from germline, CDR1 is GTSNPN and CDR2 is SVGIG (reference sequence). Losses at the gene ends were 2 bases for V and 3 bases for J; bases not matched to a gene: 7. The clonotype originates from an adult with an advanced solid tumor such as melanoma, head and neck, liver or kidney cancer. The chain links TRBV30 to TRBJ2-1; 7 positions match TRBD1. Specimen: CD4+ or CD8+ T cells sorted from blood, collected in a trial of the OX40 agonist ivuxolimab. CDR3 sequence reads: CAWSPPGGFYNEQFF. The CDR3 nucleotides read TGTGCCTGGAGTCCCCCAGGGGGATTCTACAATGAGCAGTTCTTC.